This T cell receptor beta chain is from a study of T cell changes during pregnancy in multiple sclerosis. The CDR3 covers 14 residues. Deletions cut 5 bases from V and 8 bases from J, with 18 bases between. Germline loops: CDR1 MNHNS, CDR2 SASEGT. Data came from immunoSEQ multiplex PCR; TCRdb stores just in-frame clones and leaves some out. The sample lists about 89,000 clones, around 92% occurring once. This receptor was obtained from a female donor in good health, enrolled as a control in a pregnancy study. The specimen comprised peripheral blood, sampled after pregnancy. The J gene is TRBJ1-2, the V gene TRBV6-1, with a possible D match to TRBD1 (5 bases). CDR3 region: CASSLLGGSEGYTF. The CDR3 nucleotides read TGTGCCAGCAGTCTCCTGGGGGGATCGGAGGGCTACACCTTC.